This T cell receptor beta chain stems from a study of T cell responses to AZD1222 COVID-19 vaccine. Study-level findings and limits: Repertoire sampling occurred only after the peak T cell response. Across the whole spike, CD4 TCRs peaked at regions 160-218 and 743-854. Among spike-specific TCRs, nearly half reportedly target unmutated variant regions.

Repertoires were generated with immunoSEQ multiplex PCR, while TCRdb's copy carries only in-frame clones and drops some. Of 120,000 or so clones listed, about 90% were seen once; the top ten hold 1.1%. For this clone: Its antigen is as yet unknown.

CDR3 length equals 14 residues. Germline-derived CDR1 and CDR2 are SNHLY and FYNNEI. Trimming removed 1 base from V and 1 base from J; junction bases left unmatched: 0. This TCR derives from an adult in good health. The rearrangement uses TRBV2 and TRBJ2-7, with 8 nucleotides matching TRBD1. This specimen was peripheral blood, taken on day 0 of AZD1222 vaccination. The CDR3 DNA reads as TGTGCCAGCAGTGAAGGGACAGGGTCCTACGAGCAGTACTTC. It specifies CASSEGTGSYEQYF.